A single sample is the source of the 24 T cell receptor beta chains below, sequenced in a study of vaccination effects on CD4 cells after COVID-19. For these TCRs, the target antigens are not known. Culture lasted about nine days before CD4+ T cell isolation. Each person got two doses of an mRNA SARS-CoV-2 vaccine, BNT162b2 or mRNA-1273. Clones were read by immunoSEQ multiplex PCR, and TCRdb kept only the in-frame ones, dropping some. The profile covers 45,000 to 65,000 clones, with about 78% appearing a single time and about 4.5% taken by the ten largest. The input for sequencing was CD4+ T cells from PBMCs cultured without peptide, taken after COVID-19 vaccination. All receptors come from a human donor who received a COVID-19 vaccine.

Here the CDR3 reads CASSLGRQRLLNTEAFF. As DNA, the CDR3 is TGCGCCAGCAGCTTGGGTCGGCAAAGGCTGTTGAACACTGAAGCTTTCTTT. The chain uses TRBV5-1 and TRBJ1-1; D is unclear. In germline, CDR1 is SGHRS, CDR2 YFSETQ. This CDR3 is built from 17 residues. The V gene lost 0 bases and the J gene lost 0 bases, with 15 bases spanning the gap.

This chain uses TRBV19 with TRBJ1-3; D call uncertain. This CDR3 has 12 residues. CDR1 and CDR2 (germline): LNHDA, SQIVND (reference sequence). V was shortened by 6 bases and J by 1 base, with 4 bases between the two germline ends. The CDR3 DNA is TGTGCCAGTAGCTGGTCTGGAAACACCATATATTTT. Translated: CASSWSGNTIYF.

This clone was detected once. This chain connects TRBV28 to TRBJ1-2; TRBD1 aligns across 8 bases. The CDR3 is made up of 15 amino acids. The junction had 10 bases not matched to a gene; V was cut back by 7 bases and J by 3 bases. Germline V gene lookup returns CDR1 MDHEN and CDR2 SYDVKM. This CDR3 reads CASTFPGQGYYGYTF. CDR3 nucleotides: TGTGCCAGCACTTTCCCTGGACAGGGTTACTATGGCTACACCTTC.

In this sample, this clone turned up once. The rearrangement links TRBV5-1 to TRBJ2-1, with D possibly being TRBD2 (5 bases). This CDR3 has 15 amino acids. Trimming removed 0 bases at V and 7 bases at J, with 14 bases between. Germline lookup yields CDR1 SGHRS and CDR2 YFSETQ. The CDR3 is CASSLGGRGGNEQFF. The CDR3 DNA follows: TGCGCCAGCAGCTTGGGAGGGCGAGGTGGGAATGAGCAGTTCTTC.

V and J are TRBV2 and TRBJ2-2, with D uncertain. The V gene lost 3 bases and the J gene lost 6 bases, with 5 bases spanning the gap. CDR3 length equals 12 residues. Germline values: CDR1 SNHLY, CDR2 FYNNEI. CDR3 nucleotides: TGTGCCAGCAGTGACTTGGCCGGGGAGCTGTTTTTT. This codes for CASSDLAGELFF.

V usage is TRBV11-1 and J usage is TRBJ2-7; D may be TRBD1 (6 bases). Trimming pared 1 base from V and 0 bases from J, leaving 7 bases between. Germline lookup yields CDR1 SGHAT and CDR2 FQDESV (reference sequence). CDR3 length: 14 residues. As DNA, the CDR3 is TGTGCCAGCAGCTTAGAGGGACACTCCTACGAGCAGTACTTC. Translating it yields CASSLEGHSYEQYF.

The chain combines TRBV27 with TRBJ1-1; tentatively, D is TRBD1 (5 bases). CDR1 is MNHEY and CDR2 is SMNVEV in the germline V gene (reference sequence). This CDR3 region has 15 residues. V lost 5 bases, J lost 6 bases, and 19 bases lay in between. The CDR3 DNA follows: TGTGCCAGCAGTCCACGACCCCAGGGCTGGTCTGAAGCTTTCTTT. Amino acid sequence: CASSPRPQGWSEAFF.

The chain links TRBV10-3 to TRBJ2-7; D might be TRBD2 (6 bases). Germline-derived CDR1 and CDR2 are ENHRY and SYGVKD. The length of the CDR3 is 15 residues. Between the trimmed V and J ends, which lost 6 bases and 0 bases, there was a span of 15 bases. The CDR3 sequence: CAISRARGNSYEQYF. CDR3 DNA sequence: TGTGCCATCAGCCGAGCGCGGGGAAACTCCTACGAGCAGTACTTC.

This clone was counted once. The DNA of the CDR3 is TGTGCCAGCAGTTTATCGAGGGATTCACCCCTCCACTTT. Its translation: CASSLSRDSPLHF. The chain couples TRBV27 to TRBJ1-6, with D uncertain. The ends were cut back, 0 bases at V and 8 bases at J, with 5 bases in the middle. Germline-derived CDR1 and CDR2 are MNHEY and SMNVEV (reference sequence). This CDR3 contains 13 residues.

The chain carries TRBV5-1 and TRBJ1-2, with D hard to call. This CDR3 is 14 amino acids long. The V gene's germline CDR1 is SGHRS and CDR2 YFSETQ. V gave up 6 bases and J gave up 4 bases, with 16 bases separating them. Here the CDR3 reads CASKLRSHSYGYTF. The CDR3 DNA follows: TGCGCCAGCAAACTACGGAGCCACTCCTATGGCTACACCTTC.

This clone was counted a few times. The V call is TRBV2, the J call TRBJ1-2, with TRBD1 identical over 11 bases. CDR1 SNHLY and CDR2 FYNNEI come from the germline V gene. The CDR3 totals 14 residues. After removal of 6 bases from V and 7 bases from J, the junction contained 7 bases not matched to a gene. The CDR3 DNA reads as TGTGCCAGCAGGTCCCGGACAGGGGGCGGTGGCTACACCTTC. Translated, it gives CASRSRTGGGGYTF.

The chain has TRBV5-7 and TRBJ1-2, with D tentatively TRBD1 (6 bases). TRBV5-7 is flagged as an ORF with uncertain function. This CDR3 has 14 amino acids. V was pared by 4 bases and J by 6 bases, with 16 bases between. The CDR3 spells CASSPRGADHGYTF. DNA for the CDR3: TGTGCCAGCAGCCCCCGGGGGGCGGACCATGGCTACACCTTC.

The chain links TRBV7-9 to TRBJ1-1; D unclear. The CDR3 extends over 13 amino acids. CDR1 and CDR2 (germline): SEHNR, FQNEAQ (reference sequence). V dropped 5 bases and J dropped 4 bases, with 11 bases sitting between them. The CDR3 here is CASSPGQRTEAFF. CDR3 nucleotide sequence: TGTGCCAGCAGCCCCGGGCAGCGCACTGAAGCTTTCTTT. Complete variable domain (other parts from reference TRBV7-9 and TRBJ1-1): DTGVSQNPRHKITKRGQNVTFRCDPISEHNRLYWYRQTLGQGPEFLTYFQNEAQLEKSRLLSDRFSAERPKGSFSTLEIQRTEQGDSAMYLCASSPGQRTEAFFGQGTRLTVV.

The V call is TRBV6-5, the J call TRBJ2-5, with D perhaps TRBD2 (5 bases). The germline V gene encodes CDR1 MNHEY and CDR2 SVGAGI. This CDR3 comprises 11 residues. V gave up 8 bases and J gave up 6 bases, with 10 bases separating them. The CDR3 loop reads CASSGSKTQYF. The CDR3 DNA reads TGTGCCAGCTCTGGGAGTAAGACCCAGTACTTC.

V usage is TRBV19 and J usage is TRBJ1-1, with a weak D call TRBD1 (5 bases). The CDR3 is made up of 12 amino acids. In germline, CDR1 is LNHDA, CDR2 SQIVND (reference sequence). The V end was cut by 7 bases, the J end by 11 bases, with 17 bases between. This CDR3 reads CASTFDSPIAFF. CDR3 in DNA: TGTGCCAGTACCTTTGACAGCCCGATTGCTTTCTTT.

The chain recombines TRBV9 with TRBJ2-2; D remains ambiguous. The CDR3 is 14 amino acids. Germline V lookup: CDR1 SGDLS, CDR2 YYNGEE. V lost 0 bases, J lost 5 bases, and 8 bases lay in between. CDR3 protein: CASSVDPMTGELFF. The DNA for the CDR3 is TGTGCCAGCAGCGTAGACCCCATGACCGGGGAGCTGTTTTTT.

V and J are TRBV5-1 and TRBJ2-2, with no clear D. The V end was cut by 0 bases, the J end by 5 bases, with 20 bases between. CDR1 is SGHRS, CDR2 YFSETQ, per germline. The CDR3 has 18 amino acids. The CDR3 protein is CASSLGSLKGRVTGELFF. The CDR3 coding sequence is TGCGCCAGCAGCTTGGGTTCTTTGAAGGGTAGAGTTACCGGGGAGCTGTTTTTT.

V usage is TRBV12-3 or TRBV12-4 and J usage is TRBJ2-2; D unclear. The CDR3 totals 13 residues. Trimming removed 3 bases at V and 5 bases at J, with 7 bases between. CDR3 nucleotide sequence: TGTGCCAGCAGTTTCTCCGGGACCGGGGAGCTGTTTTTT. Translation: CASSFSGTGELFF.

J is TRBJ2-1 and V is TRBV11-3; 12 bases fit TRBD2. V was clipped by 4 bases and J by 4 bases; unmatched bases: 2. Germline CDR1 SGHNT, CDR2 YENEEA. The CDR3 has 15 amino acids. CDR3 in DNA: TGTGCCAGCAGCTCCCTAGCGGGGGGGTACAATGAGCAGTTCTTC. It codes for CASSSLAGGYNEQFF.

The count of this clone is one. The chain uses TRBV4-1 and TRBJ1-1, with D uncertain. Germline V gene lookup returns CDR1 MGHRA and CDR2 YSYEKL. The CDR3 loop spans 15 amino acids. Trimming shortened V by 2 bases and J by 0 bases, and 10 bases separated the two germline ends. The CDR3 spells CASSQTPDLNTEAFF. In DNA form, the CDR3 reads TGCGCCAGCAGCCAAACTCCAGACTTGAACACTGAAGCTTTCTTT.

The V gene is TRBV19, the J gene TRBJ2-3; D may be TRBD2 (5 bases). The CDR3 runs 18 residues. CDR1 is LNHDA and CDR2 is SQIVND in the germline V gene (reference sequence). Deletions cut 7 bases from V and 1 base from J, with 24 bases between. As DNA, the CDR3 is TGTGCCAGTAAAGTCTCCCATTTTACGGGGTCAGGCACAGATACGCAGTATTTT. Translated, it gives CASKVSHFTGSGTDTQYF.

This chain joins TRBV4-2 and TRBJ1-3; D ambiguous. V was trimmed by 2 bases and J by 1 base, leaving 9 bases between them. Germline loops: CDR1 LGHNA, CDR2 YNFKEQ. The CDR3 loop spans 15 amino acids. CDR3 residues: CASSQISRSGNTIYF. The DNA of the CDR3 is TGTGCCAGCAGCCAAATTTCTCGGTCTGGAAACACCATATATTTT.

This chain joins TRBV6-5 and TRBJ2-1; the D is unclear. With 0 bases removed from V and 3 bases from J, the gap between germline ends came to 6 bases. The CDR3 length is 14 residues. Germline-derived CDR1 and CDR2 are MNHEY and SVGAGI. The CDR3: CASSYSRVYNEQFF. As DNA, the CDR3 is TGTGCCAGCAGTTACTCTAGGGTCTACAATGAGCAGTTCTTC.

With regard to this clone: No DNA is shown, since the ends of the CDR3 on it are uncertain; the CDR3 is the one TCRdb lists. The chain carries TRBV30 and TRBJ1-5. Germline CDR1 reads GTSNPN; CDR2 reads SVGIG (reference sequence). Inclusive of both ends, the CDR3 amounts to 16 amino acids. CDR3 residues: CAWSVRRAPLNQPQHF.